Listed here are 22 T cell receptor beta chains from one sample, sequenced in a study of shared clonotypes between healthy human individuals. TCRdb's copy holds only in-frame clones and misses some; the assay was immunoSEQ multiplex PCR. The sample contains 2.5 million or so clones, approximately 92% of which appear only once. The specimen was naive CD4+ T cells sorted from blood. Subset in this sample: CD45RA+ positively selected. These receptor sequences come from a man aged 18 to 29 in good health.

The chain uses TRBV9 and TRBJ2-3, with TRBD2 matching over 13 bases. CDR3 length: 17 amino acids. V was clipped by 4 bases and J by 2 bases; unmatched bases: 7. In germline, CDR1 is SGDLS, CDR2 YYNGEE. The CDR3 DNA reads TGTGCCAGCAGCACGCAACTAGCGGGGGGGCACACAGATACGCAGTATTTT. Translation gives CASSTQLAGGHTDTQYF.

The chain couples TRBV13 to TRBJ2-5; maybe TRBD2 (5 bases). Germline-derived CDR1 and CDR2 are PRHDT and FYEKMQ (reference sequence). V was clipped by 4 bases and J by 5 bases, with 17 bases between them. CDR3 size: 15 residues. Here the CDR3 DNA reads TGTGCCAGCAGCTCCTACGGACTCAAAGGCGAGACCCAGTACTTC. It specifies CASSSYGLKGETQYF. The complete variable domain, with remaining parts taken from reference TRBV13 and TRBJ2-5, reads AAGVIQSPRHLIKEKRETATLKCYPIPRHDTVYWYQQGPGQDPQFLISFYEKMQSDKGSIPDRFSAQQFSDYHSELNMSSLELGDSALYFCASSSYGLKGETQYFGPGTRLLVL.

This clone occurred a few times. The V gene is TRBV10-3, the J gene TRBJ1-5; 7 nucleotides match TRBD1. In germline, CDR1 is ENHRY, CDR2 SYGVKD. Trimming at V came to 0 bases and at J to 8 bases, leaving 7 bases not matched to a gene. This CDR3 has 15 residues. CDR3 bases: TGTGCCATCAGTGAGTCAACAGGGGTGGGTAAGCCCCAGCATTTT. Protein: CAISESTGVGKPQHF.

The genes are TRBV10-3 and TRBJ1-4; D may be TRBD1 (5 bases). The CDR3 has 16 residues. CDR1 ENHRY and CDR2 SYGVKD come from the germline V gene. V shed 1 base and J shed 5 bases, with 14 bases lying between them. The CDR3 DNA sequence: TGTGCCATCAGTGAGTTCCAGAGAGGGGTAAATGAAAAACTGTTTTTT. This codes for CAISEFQRGVNEKLFF.

This chain connects TRBV19 to TRBJ2-4; no reliable D call. Germline lookup yields CDR1 LNHDA and CDR2 SQIVND (reference sequence). The CDR3 totals 14 residues. With 0 bases removed from V and 1 base from J, the gap between germline ends came to 4 bases. This CDR3 reads CASSIEDAKNIQYF. In DNA form, the CDR3 reads TGTGCCAGTAGTATAGAGGATGCCAAAAACATTCAGTACTTC. The variable domain in full, completed from reference TRBV19 and TRBJ2-4, reads DGGITQSPKYLFRKEGQNVTLSCEQNLNHDAMYWYRQDPGQGLRLIYYSQIVNDFQKGDIAEGYSVSREKKESFPLTVTSAQKNPTAFYLCASSIEDAKNIQYFGAGTRLSVL.

V and J are TRBV4-3 and TRBJ1-1, with 7 bases fitting TRBD1. Germline assignment: CDR1 LGHNA and CDR2 YSLEER. The CDR3 extends over 14 amino acids. Losses at the gene ends were 3 bases for V and 4 bases for J; bases not matched to a gene: 5. The CDR3 region has the DNA TGCGCCAGCAGCCAGAAACAGGGGAGCACTGAAGCTTTCTTT. Translating it yields CASSQKQGSTEAFF.

The genes are TRBV30 and TRBJ2-2, with D possibly matching TRBD1 (6 bases). This CDR3 has 15 amino acids. Germline values: CDR1 GTSNPN, CDR2 SVGIG (reference sequence). The V end lost 3 bases, the J end lost 6 bases, and 17 bases lay between the germline ends. The CDR3: CAWSPGDLGAGELFF. CDR3 DNA: TGTGCCTGGAGCCCAGGGGATTTGGGAGCCGGGGAGCTGTTTTTT.

The CDR3 region is CSVVTGSSYNEQFF. CDR3 nucleotides: TGCAGCGTTGTTACGGGAAGCTCCTACAATGAGCAGTTCTTC. This chain connects TRBV29-1 to TRBJ2-1, with D perhaps TRBD2 (5 bases). V was pared by 4 bases and J by 0 bases, with 10 bases between. From germline, CDR1 is SQVTM and CDR2 ANQGSEA. The CDR3 loop spans 14 amino acids.

This clone has a single count. The V and J genes are TRBV1 and TRBJ1-6; TRBD1 is the table's D call, not checked against the DNA. TRBV1 is an annotated pseudogene. The CDR3 extends over 17 amino acids. Written as DNA, the CDR3 is TGCACCAGCAGCCAAGGGGACAGTAGCTCCTATAATTCACCCCTCCACTTT. Translating gives CTSSQGDSSSYNSPLHF.

Of note for this clone: Different DNA sequences within this sample yield the same CDR3. The rearrangement links TRBV6-5 to TRBJ1-1; D not resolved. The germline V gene encodes CDR1 MNHEY and CDR2 SVGAGI. V lost 3 bases and J lost 0, with 5 bases in between. The CDR3 runs 13 residues. The CDR3 bases are TGTGCCAGCAGTTATACGATGAACACTGAAGCTTTCTTT. Translated, it gives CASSYTMNTEAFF.

The rearrangement links TRBV30 to TRBJ2-2, with 8 nucleotides matching TRBD2. The CDR3 consists of 15 residues. Germline CDR1 GTSNPN, CDR2 SVGIG (reference sequence). V lost 0 bases to trimming and J lost 1 base; unmatched junction nucleotides: 1. CDR3 sequence reads: CAWSVGTRNTGELFF. The CDR3 nucleotides read TGTGCCTGGAGTGTTGGGACTAGGAACACCGGGGAGCTGTTTTTT.

The chain joins TRBV30 to TRBJ2-1, with a weak D call TRBD2 (6 bases). The CDR3 length is 13 residues. CDR1 is GTSNPN and CDR2 is SVGIG in the germline V gene (reference sequence). The ends were cut back, 3 bases at V and 5 bases at J, with 11 bases in the middle. Here the CDR3 reads CAWSGLSHNEQFF. CDR3 DNA: TGTGCCTGGAGCGGACTATCCCACAATGAGCAGTTCTTC.

The V call is TRBV5-1, the J call TRBJ1-6; no firm D call. V shed 3 bases and J shed 6 bases, with 7 bases lying between them. CDR1 and CDR2 (germline): SGHRS, YFSETQ. The CDR3 runs to 13 residues. The CDR3: CASSYETNSPLHF. CDR3 in DNA: TGCGCCAGCAGCTACGAGACTAATTCACCCCTCCACTTT.

V gene TRBV18 combines with J gene TRBJ1-2, with TRBD1 matching over 7 bases. CDR1 and CDR2 (germline): KGHSH, LQKENI. V lost 2 bases, J lost 6 bases, and 3 bases stayed unmatched. The length of the CDR3 is 13 residues. The CDR3 nucleotides are TGTGCCAGCTCACCAACGCAGGGGGATGGCTACACCTTC. This codes for CASSPTQGDGYTF.

V gene TRBV27 combines with J gene TRBJ2-3, with 11 bases fitting TRBD2. The junction had 7 bases not matched to a gene; V was cut back by 5 bases and J by 0 bases. Germline V gene lookup returns CDR1 MNHEY and CDR2 SMNVEV (reference sequence). CDR3 length equals 17 residues. CDR3 bases: TGTGCCAGCAGTGGGACTAGCGGCTCCCCTAGCACAGATACGCAGTATTTT. Translating it yields CASSGTSGSPSTDTQYF.

V gene TRBV7-6 combines with J gene TRBJ2-1, with 7 bases fitting TRBD1. This CDR3 is 15 amino acids long. Trimming cost V 3 bases and J 2 bases; bases outside gene matches: 4. CDR1 SGHVS and CDR2 FNYEAQ come from the germline V gene. In nucleotides, the CDR3 is TGTGCCAGCAGCTTGTCAGGGGGACCCTACAATGAGCAGTTCTTC. Translation gives CASSLSGGPYNEQFF.

The chain couples TRBV27 to TRBJ1-6; possible D gene TRBD1, 5 bases. CDR1 and CDR2 (germline): MNHEY, SMNVEV (reference sequence). This CDR3 is built from 14 residues. Trimming removed 4 bases from V and 6 bases from J, with 10 bases in between. CDR3 coding DNA: TGTGCCAGCAGTTCGACAGCGGTTAATTCACCCCTCCACTTT. It codes for CASSSTAVNSPLHF.

The chain is built from TRBV5-8 and TRBJ1-2, with 10 positions matching TRBD1. The CDR3 has 15 residues. V was pared by 4 bases and J by 3 bases, with 6 bases of the junction left unmatched. Germline CDR1 and CDR2: SGHTS and YDEGEE. CDR3 DNA sequence: TGTGCCAGCAGCCCGGGACAGGGGCACGACTATGGCTACACCTTC. Its protein is CASSPGQGHDYGYTF.

V and J are TRBV18 and TRBJ1-6, with D uncertain. Trimming pared 2 bases from V and 10 bases from J, leaving 9 bases between. The CDR3 extends over 13 amino acids. Germline V CDR1 and CDR2: KGHSH, LQKENI. CDR3 amino acids: CASSPEGLSPLHF. The CDR3 nucleotides are TGTGCCAGCTCACCAGAGGGTTTGTCACCCCTCCACTTT.

The V gene is TRBV6-5, the J gene TRBJ1-2; no clear D. Germline V gene sequence: CDR1 MNHEY, CDR2 SVGAGI. This CDR3 is built from 13 residues. V was clipped by 6 bases and J by 8 bases, with 16 bases between them. The DNA for the CDR3 is TGTGCCAGCAGGCCTCCGCTTTTGGAGGGCTACACCTTC. It codes for CASRPPLLEGYTF.

The chain recombines TRBV11-2 with TRBJ2-1; D is perhaps TRBD1 (6 bases). Trimming left V 5 bases short and J 2 bases short, with 13 bases between. CDR3 length equals 15 residues. Germline CDR1 is SGHAT and CDR2 is FQNNGV. The CDR3 reads CASSQGQTTYNEQFF. The CDR3 nucleotides read TGTGCCAGCAGCCAGGGGCAGACCACCTACAATGAGCAGTTCTTC.

In regard to this clone: The sample contains more than one DNA sequence encoding this CDR3. The V call is TRBV7-9, the J call TRBJ2-2; D ambiguous. Trimming shortened V by 1 base and J by 0 bases, and 6 bases separated the two germline ends. The CDR3 length is 15 residues. Per germline, CDR1 SEHNR and CDR2 FQNEAQ (reference sequence). Written as DNA, the CDR3 is TGTGCCAGCAGCTTAGGTCTCGCGAACACCGGGGAGCTGTTTTTT. Translated, it gives CASSLGLANTGELFF.